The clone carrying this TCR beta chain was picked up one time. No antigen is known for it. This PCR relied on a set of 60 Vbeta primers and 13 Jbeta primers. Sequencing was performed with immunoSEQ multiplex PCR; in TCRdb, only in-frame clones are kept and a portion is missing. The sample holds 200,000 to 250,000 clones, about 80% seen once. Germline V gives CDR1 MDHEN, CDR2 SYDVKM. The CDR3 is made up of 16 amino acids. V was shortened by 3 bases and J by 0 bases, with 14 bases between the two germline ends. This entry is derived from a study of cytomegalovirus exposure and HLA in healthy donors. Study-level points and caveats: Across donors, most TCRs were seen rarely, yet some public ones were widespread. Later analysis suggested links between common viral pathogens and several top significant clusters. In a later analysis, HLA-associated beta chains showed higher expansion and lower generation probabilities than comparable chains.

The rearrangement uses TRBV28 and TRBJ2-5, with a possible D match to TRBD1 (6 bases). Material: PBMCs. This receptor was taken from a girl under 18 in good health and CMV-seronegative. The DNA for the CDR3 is TGTGCCAGCAGTTTGAGCCAGACAGGCTACCAAGAGACCCAGTACTTC. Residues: CASSLSQTGYQETQYF.